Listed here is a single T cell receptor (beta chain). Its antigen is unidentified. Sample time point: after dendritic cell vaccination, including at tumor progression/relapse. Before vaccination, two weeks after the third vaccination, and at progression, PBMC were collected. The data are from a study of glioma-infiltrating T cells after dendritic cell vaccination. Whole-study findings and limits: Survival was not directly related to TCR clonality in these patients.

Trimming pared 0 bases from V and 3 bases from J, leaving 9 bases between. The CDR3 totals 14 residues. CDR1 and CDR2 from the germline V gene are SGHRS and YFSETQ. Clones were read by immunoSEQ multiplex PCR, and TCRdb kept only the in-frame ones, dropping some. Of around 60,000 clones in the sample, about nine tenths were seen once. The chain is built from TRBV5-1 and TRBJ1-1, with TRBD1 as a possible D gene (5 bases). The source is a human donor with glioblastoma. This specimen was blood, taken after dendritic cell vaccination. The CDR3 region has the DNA TGCGCCAGCAGCTTGGAGCCAGGGTACACTGAAGCTTTCTTT. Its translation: CASSLEPGYTEAFF.